This paragraph reports one TCR beta chain. This CDR3 spans 15 amino acids. V lost 4 bases and J lost 1, with 13 bases in between. The germline V gene has CDR1 SGHAT and CDR2 FQNNGV. The data belong to a study of blood T cell repertoires in COVID-19. For the study at large: Italy, Spain and the United States were the sources of the convalescent and acute COVID-19 samples.

Categorization into cohorts depended on clinical history that participants reported. Symptom resolution, clearance, or two negative PCRs marked donors in Cohort 3 as recovered. How the authors handled the data: Reference gene primer amplification gave nucleated cell count estimates. Some clones are missing from TCRdb's copy, which holds only in-frame ones; the method was immunoSEQ multiplex PCR. For V, J and clone size, that table is used; D and trimming come from the DNA. Of about 300,000 clones in the sample, 80% to 90% were seen once. The chain links TRBV11-2 to TRBJ1-2; possibly TRBD1 for D (5 bases). This clonotype originated in a man aged 30-40 years who had recovered from COVID-19. Sequencing was done on a sample of PBMCs or T cells enriched from blood (not recorded which). CDR3 nucleotide sequence: TGTGCCAGCAGCTCCTTTCTACAGGTTAACTATGGCTACACCTTC. Translation gives CASSSFLQVNYGYTF.